Shown below are 10 T cell receptor beta chains from a single sample sequenced in a study of early T cells in non-severe SARS-CoV-2 infection. TCRdb called the 5' RACE reads again in MiXCR, with one record for every CDR3 protein. The sample holds some 98,000 distinct CDR3 sequences; roughly 17% are singletons and the top ten take about 1.3%. Sequencing used whole blood. Receptors originate from an adult who was a healthcare worker with PCR-confirmed SARS-CoV-2 infection or an uninfected control (not recorded which).

The rearrangement uses TRBV20-1 and TRBJ2-1; D uncertain. Per the germline V gene, CDR1 is DFQATT and CDR2 is SNEGSKA (reference sequence). The CDR3 length is 14 residues. Trimming cost V 2 bases and J 2 bases, with 10 bases left between them. CDR3 in DNA: TGCAGTGCTAGAAGCTCCTCCACCTACAATGAGCAGTTCTTC. Amino acid sequence: CSARSSSTYNEQFF.

This clonotype turned up a few times. The genes are TRBV28 and TRBJ2-4, with TRBD1 matching over 7 bases. CDR3 length equals 14 residues. Germline V gives CDR1 MDHEN, CDR2 SYDVKM. With 6 bases clipped from V and 8 bases from J, the junction kept 10 bases outside the gene matches. CDR3 in amino acids: CASRPRTGLDIQYF. Written as DNA, the CDR3 is TGTGCCAGCAGGCCCAGGACAGGCTTGGACATTCAGTACTTC.

V is TRBV11-2 and J is TRBJ1-4; 9 bases agree with TRBD1. Germline V gives CDR1 SGHAT, CDR2 FQNNGV. The CDR3 covers 16 residues. V lost 5 bases to trimming and J lost 4 bases; unmatched junction nucleotides: 8. As DNA, the CDR3 is TGTGCCAGCAGCGTCGGGACAGGGTTATATAATGAAAAACTGTTTTTT. It codes for CASSVGTGLYNEKLFF.

This clonotype has just one count. The rearrangement joins TRBV11-2 to TRBJ2-2; D is possibly TRBD1 (6 bases). The germline CDR1 and CDR2 sequences are SGHAT and FQNNGV. This CDR3 is 13 amino acids long. Trimming removed 4 bases from V and 7 bases from J, with 10 bases in between. The CDR3 DNA is TGTGCCAGCAGCTCTACAGGGAACGGGGAGCTGTTTTTT. Translation gives CASSSTGNGELFF.

This clonotype appeared a few times. The genes are TRBV6-2 or TRBV6-3 and TRBJ2-2; 13 bases line up with TRBD2. Losses at the gene ends were 1 base for V and 5 bases for J; bases not matched to a gene: 16. Germline V gene sequence: CDR1 MNHEY, CDR2 SVGEGT. This CDR3 spans 21 amino acids. CDR3 nucleotides: TGTGCCAGCAGTTACTTGGGGACCGGGACTAGCGGGACGCGAGGGACCGGGGAGCTGTTTTTT. This translates into CASSYLGTGTSGTRGTGELFF.

The CDR3 bases are TGCGCCAGCCGGCCGAGCGGGACGCTCGGGGAGCTGTTTTTT. Its translation: CASRPSGTLGELFF. The J gene is TRBJ2-2, the V gene TRBV4-3; 7 bases agree with TRBD2. The germline CDR1 and CDR2 sequences are LGHNA and YSLEER. Trimming cost V 8 bases and J 7 bases; bases outside gene matches: 10. This CDR3 has 14 amino acids.

This clonotype was recorded at least ten times. This chain links TRBV28 with TRBJ2-7, with 8 bases that match TRBD2. This CDR3 region has 14 residues. Germline V gene sequence: CDR1 MDHEN, CDR2 SYDVKM. Unmatched junction bases numbered 7, after V lost 6 bases and J lost 3 bases. CDR3 protein: CASRPGTRFYEQYF. As DNA, the CDR3 is TGTGCCAGCAGACCCGGGACTAGGTTCTACGAGCAGTACTTC.

This clonotype has at least ten counts. The chain links TRBV6-2 or TRBV6-3 to TRBJ2-1, with TRBD2 as a possible D gene (6 bases). From germline, CDR1 is MNHEY and CDR2 SVGEGT. V lost 2 bases to trimming and J lost 4 bases, with 12 bases between them. The CDR3 spans 15 residues. Here the CDR3 DNA reads TGTGCCAGCAGTTACGGAGGGTCTGGGTACAATGAGCAGTTCTTC. Protein product: CASSYGGSGYNEQFF.

The chain employs TRBV7-2 and TRBJ2-1, with D tentatively TRBD1 or TRBD2 (6 bases each). The CDR3 contains 15 residues. Trimming took 1 base from V and 8 from J, leaving 15 bases between them. Germline V gives CDR1 SGHTA, CDR2 FQGNSA. CDR3 DNA sequence: TGTGCCAGCAGCTTAGTAGGGGGGAGAAGGGATGAGCAGTTCTTC. Translating gives CASSLVGGRRDEQFF.

This clonotype has just a few counts. This sequence joins TRBV12-3 or TRBV12-4 and TRBJ1-5; no clear D gene. The ends were cut back, 5 bases at V and 0 bases at J, with 11 bases in the middle. This CDR3 spans 15 amino acids. The CDR3 nucleotides are TGTGCCAGCAGTATTCTCAGAGATAGCAATCAGCCCCAGCATTTT. It encodes CASSILRDSNQPQHF.